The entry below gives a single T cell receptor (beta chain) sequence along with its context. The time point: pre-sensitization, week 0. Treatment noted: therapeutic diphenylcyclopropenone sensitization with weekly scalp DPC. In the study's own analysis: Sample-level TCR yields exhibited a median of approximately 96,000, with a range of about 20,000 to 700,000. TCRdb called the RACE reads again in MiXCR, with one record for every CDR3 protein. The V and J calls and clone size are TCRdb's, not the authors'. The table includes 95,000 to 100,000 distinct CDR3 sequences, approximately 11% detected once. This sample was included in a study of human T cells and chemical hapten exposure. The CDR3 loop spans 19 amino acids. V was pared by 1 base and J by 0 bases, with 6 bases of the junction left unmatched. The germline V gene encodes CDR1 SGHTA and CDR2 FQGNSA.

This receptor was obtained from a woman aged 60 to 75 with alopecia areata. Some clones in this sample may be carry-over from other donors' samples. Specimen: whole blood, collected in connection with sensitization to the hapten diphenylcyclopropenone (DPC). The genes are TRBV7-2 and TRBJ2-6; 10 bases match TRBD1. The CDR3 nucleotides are TGTGCCAGCAGCTTAGACCCCCGGGACAGGGGCTCTGGGGCCAACGTCCTGACTTTC. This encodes CASSLDPRDRGSGANVLTF.